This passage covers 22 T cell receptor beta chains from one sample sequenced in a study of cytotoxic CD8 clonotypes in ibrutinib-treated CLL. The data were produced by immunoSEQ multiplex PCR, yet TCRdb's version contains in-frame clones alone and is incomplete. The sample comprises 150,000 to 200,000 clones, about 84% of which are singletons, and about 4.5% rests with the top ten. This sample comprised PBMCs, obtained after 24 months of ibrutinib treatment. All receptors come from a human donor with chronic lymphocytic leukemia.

The DNA for the CDR3 is TGTGCCAGCTCACCCTTGGACAACTCTGGAAACACCATATATTTT. This encodes CASSPLDNSGNTIYF. V usage is TRBV18 and J usage is TRBJ1-3, with D possibly being TRBD1 (5 bases). Germline V CDR1 and CDR2: KGHSH, LQKENI. This CDR3 has 15 amino acids. V was trimmed by 3 bases and J by 0 bases, leaving 9 bases between them.

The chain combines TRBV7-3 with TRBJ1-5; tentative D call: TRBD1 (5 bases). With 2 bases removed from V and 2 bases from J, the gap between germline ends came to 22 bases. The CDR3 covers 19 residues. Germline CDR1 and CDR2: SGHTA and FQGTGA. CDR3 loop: CASSLLTTGTDGGNQPQHF. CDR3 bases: TGTGCCAGCAGCTTACTCACGACGGGGACGGATGGGGGCAATCAGCCCCAGCATTTT.

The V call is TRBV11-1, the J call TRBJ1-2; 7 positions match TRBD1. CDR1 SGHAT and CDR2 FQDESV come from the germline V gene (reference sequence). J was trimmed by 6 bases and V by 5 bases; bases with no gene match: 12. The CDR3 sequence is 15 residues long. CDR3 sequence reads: CASSTHSGTEDGYTF. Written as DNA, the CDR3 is TGTGCCAGCAGCACCCACTCCGGGACAGAAGATGGCTACACCTTC.

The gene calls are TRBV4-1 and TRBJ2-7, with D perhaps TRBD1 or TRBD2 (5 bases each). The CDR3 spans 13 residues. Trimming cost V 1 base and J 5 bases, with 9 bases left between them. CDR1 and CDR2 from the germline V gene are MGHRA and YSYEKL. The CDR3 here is CASSQGSGHEQYF. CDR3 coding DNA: TGCGCCAGCAGCCAAGGTTCGGGGCACGAGCAGTACTTC.

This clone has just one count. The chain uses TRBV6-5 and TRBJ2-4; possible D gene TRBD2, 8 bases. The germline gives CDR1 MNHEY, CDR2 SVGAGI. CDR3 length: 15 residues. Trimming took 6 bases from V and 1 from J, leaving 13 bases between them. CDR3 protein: CASRREGAAKNIQYF. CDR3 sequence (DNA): TGTGCCAGCAGACGGGAGGGGGCCGCCAAAAACATTCAGTACTTC.

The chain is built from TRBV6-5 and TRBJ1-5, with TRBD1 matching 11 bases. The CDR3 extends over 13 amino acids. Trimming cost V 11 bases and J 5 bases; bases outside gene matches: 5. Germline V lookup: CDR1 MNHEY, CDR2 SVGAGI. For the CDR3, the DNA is TGTGCCGGCGGGACAGGGGGAGATCAGCCCCAGCATTTT. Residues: CAGGTGGDQPQHF.

The CDR3 protein is CASSPPRSRGTEAFF. The CDR3 DNA is TGTGCCAGCTCACCCCCTCGTTCCAGGGGCACTGAAGCTTTCTTT. This sequence joins TRBV18 and TRBJ1-1; TRBD1 might be the D (6 bases). V lost 3 bases and J 4 bases, leaving 15 bases between the germline ends. The germline CDR1 and CDR2 sequences are KGHSH and LQKENI. The CDR3 totals 15 residues. The full variable domain, its missing parts supplied by reference TRBV18 and TRBJ1-1, is NAGVMQNPRHLVRRRGQEARLRCSPMKGHSHVYWYRQLPEEGLKFMVYLQKENIIDESGMPKERFSAEFPKEGPSILRIQQVVRGDSAAYFCASSPPRSRGTEAFFGQGTRLTVV.

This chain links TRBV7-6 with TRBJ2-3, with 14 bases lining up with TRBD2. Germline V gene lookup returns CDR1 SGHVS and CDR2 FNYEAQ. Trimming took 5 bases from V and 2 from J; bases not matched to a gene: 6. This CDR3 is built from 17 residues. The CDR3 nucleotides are TGTGCCAGCAGCCCCGGACTAGCGGGGGGAATCACAGATACGCAGTATTTT. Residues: CASSPGLAGGITDTQYF.

CDR3 residues: CASSSLQGREKLFF. The CDR3 DNA reads as TGTGCCAGCTCATCGCTACAGGGAAGGGAAAAACTGTTTTTT. The V gene is TRBV18, the J gene TRBJ1-4, with D maybe TRBD1 (6 bases). The CDR3 sequence is 14 residues long. Trimming stripped 5 bases from V and 8 bases from J, with 15 bases between. Germline loops: CDR1 KGHSH, CDR2 LQKENI.

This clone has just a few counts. CDR3 in amino acids: CASRPGDRATEAFF. The CDR3 DNA reads TGTGCCAGCAGACCGGGGGACAGGGCCACTGAAGCTTTCTTT. The genes are TRBV6-6 and TRBJ1-1; TRBD1 matches at 9 bases. The CDR3 length is 14 residues. V gave up 6 bases and J gave up 4 bases; unmatched junction bases: 6. Germline CDR1 is MNHNY and CDR2 is SVGAGI (reference sequence).

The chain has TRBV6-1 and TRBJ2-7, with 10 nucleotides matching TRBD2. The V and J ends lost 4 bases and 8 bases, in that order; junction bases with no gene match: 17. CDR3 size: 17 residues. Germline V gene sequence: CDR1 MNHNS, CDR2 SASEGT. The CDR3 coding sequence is TGTGCCAGCAGTGTGGAGCGGGGGGGCTCCTTATTGAATAAGCAGTACTTC. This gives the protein CASSVERGGSLLNKQYF.

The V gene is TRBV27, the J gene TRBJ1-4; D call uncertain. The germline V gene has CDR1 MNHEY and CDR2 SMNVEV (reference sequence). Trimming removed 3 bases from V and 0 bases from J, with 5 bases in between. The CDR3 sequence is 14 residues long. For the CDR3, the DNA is TGTGCCAGCAGTTTTTCCTCAACTAATGAAAAACTGTTTTTT. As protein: CASSFSSTNEKLFF.

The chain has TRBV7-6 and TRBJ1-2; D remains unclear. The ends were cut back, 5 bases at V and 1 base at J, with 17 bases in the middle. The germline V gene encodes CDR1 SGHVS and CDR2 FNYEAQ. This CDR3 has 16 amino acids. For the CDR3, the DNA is TGTGCCAGCAGCCCCCGTTGGCAGCTGAATAACTATGGCTACACCTTC. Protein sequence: CASSPRWQLNNYGYTF. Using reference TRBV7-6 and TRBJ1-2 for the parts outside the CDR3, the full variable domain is GAGVSQSPRYKVTKRGQDVALRCDPISGHVSLYWYRQALGQGPEFLTYFNYEAQQDKSGLPNDRFSAERPEGSISTLTIQRTEQRDSAMYRCASSPRWQLNNYGYTFGSGTRLTVV.

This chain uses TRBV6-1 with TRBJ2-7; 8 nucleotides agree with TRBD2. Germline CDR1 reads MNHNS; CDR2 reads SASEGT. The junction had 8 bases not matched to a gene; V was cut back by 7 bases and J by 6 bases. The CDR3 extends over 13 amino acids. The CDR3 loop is CASIHGGAGEQYF. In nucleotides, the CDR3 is TGTGCCAGCATCCACGGGGGGGCGGGCGAGCAGTACTTC.

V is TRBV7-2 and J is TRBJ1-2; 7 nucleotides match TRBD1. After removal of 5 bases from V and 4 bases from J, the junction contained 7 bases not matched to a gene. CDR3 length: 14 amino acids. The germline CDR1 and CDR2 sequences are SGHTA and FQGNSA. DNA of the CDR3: TGTGCCAGCAGCCCCACCAGGGGGGGCTATGGCTACACCTTC. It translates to CASSPTRGGYGYTF. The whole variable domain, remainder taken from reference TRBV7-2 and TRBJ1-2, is GAGVSQSPSNKVTEKGKDVELRCDPISGHTALYWYRQSLGQGLEFLIYFQGNSAPDKSGLPSDRFSAERTGGSVSTLTIQRTQQEDSAVYLCASSPTRGGYGYTFGSGTRLTVV.

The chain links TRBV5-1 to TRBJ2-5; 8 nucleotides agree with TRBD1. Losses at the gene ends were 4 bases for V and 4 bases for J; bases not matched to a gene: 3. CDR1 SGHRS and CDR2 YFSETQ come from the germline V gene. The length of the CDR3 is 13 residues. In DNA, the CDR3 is TGCGCCAGCAGCCCCACAGGGGGAGAGACCCAGTACTTC. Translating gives CASSPTGGETQYF.

The CDR3 DNA follows: TGTGCCAGCAGCACCCATAGGGGGCGCGAGCAGTACTTC. It encodes CASSTHRGREQYF. V usage is TRBV7-6 and J usage is TRBJ2-7; TRBD1 matches at 7 bases. In germline, CDR1 is SGHVS, CDR2 FNYEAQ. This CDR3 is built from 13 residues. Unmatched junction bases numbered 7, after V lost 5 bases and J lost 6 bases.

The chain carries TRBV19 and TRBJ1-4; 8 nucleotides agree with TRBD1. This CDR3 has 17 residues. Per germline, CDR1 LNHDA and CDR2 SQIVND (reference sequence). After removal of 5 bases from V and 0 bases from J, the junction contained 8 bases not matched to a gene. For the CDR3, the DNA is TGTGCCAGTAGTTTTCGTGGACAGGGACCAACTAATGAAAAACTGTTTTTT. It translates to CASSFRGQGPTNEKLFF.

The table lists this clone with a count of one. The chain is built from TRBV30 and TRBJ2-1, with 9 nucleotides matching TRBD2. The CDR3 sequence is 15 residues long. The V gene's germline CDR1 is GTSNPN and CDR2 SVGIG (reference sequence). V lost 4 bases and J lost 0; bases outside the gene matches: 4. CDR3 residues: CAWTQTSGSYNEQFF. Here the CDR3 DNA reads TGTGCCTGGACTCAGACTAGCGGCTCCTACAATGAGCAGTTCTTC.

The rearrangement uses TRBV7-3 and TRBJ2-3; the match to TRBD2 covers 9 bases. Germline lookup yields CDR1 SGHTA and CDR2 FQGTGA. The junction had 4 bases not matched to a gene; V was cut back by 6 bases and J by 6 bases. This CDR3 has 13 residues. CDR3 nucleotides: TGTGCCAGCAGGACTAGCGGTGGGGATACGCAGTATTTT. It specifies CASRTSGGDTQYF.

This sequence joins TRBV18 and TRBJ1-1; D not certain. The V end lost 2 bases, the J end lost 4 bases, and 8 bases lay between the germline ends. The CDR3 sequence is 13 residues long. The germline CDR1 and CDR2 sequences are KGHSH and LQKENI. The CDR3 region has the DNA TGTGCCAGCTCACCAACGGCTTCCACTGAAGCTTTCTTT. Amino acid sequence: CASSPTASTEAFF. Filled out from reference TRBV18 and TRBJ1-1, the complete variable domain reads NAGVMQNPRHLVRRRGQEARLRCSPMKGHSHVYWYRQLPEEGLKFMVYLQKENIIDESGMPKERFSAEFPKEGPSILRIQQVVRGDSAAYFCASSPTASTEAFFGQGTRLTVV.

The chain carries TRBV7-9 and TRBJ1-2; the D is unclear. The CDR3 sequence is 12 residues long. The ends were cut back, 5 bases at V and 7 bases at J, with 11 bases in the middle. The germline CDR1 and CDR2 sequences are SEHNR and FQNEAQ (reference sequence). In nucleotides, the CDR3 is TGTGCCAGCAGCGCTAAGGAACTTGGCTACACCTTC. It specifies CASSAKELGYTF.